The 21 T cell receptor beta chains below were found in one sample sequenced in a study of blood T cell repertoires in COVID-19. Repertoires were generated with immunoSEQ multiplex PCR, while TCRdb's copy carries only in-frame clones and drops some. Of under 200,000 clones detected, less than 90% appear once; the ten largest clones hold around 15%. Sequenced material: peripheral blood. The receptor source for this set is a woman between 65 and 79 years old with COVID-19, enrolled during active disease.

This chain uses TRBV28 with TRBJ2-5; 7 bases agree with TRBD1. This CDR3 region has 15 residues. Germline-derived CDR1 and CDR2 are MDHEN and SYDVKM. Unmatched junction bases numbered 12, after V lost 6 bases and J lost 5 bases. Here the CDR3 reads CASRNTGEGRETQYF. The CDR3 DNA sequence: TGTGCCAGCAGGAATACAGGGGAAGGTCGGGAGACCCAGTACTTC.

The chain couples TRBV5-5 to TRBJ2-5; no clear D. Per germline, CDR1 SGHKS and CDR2 YYEKEE (reference sequence). The V end lost 4 bases, the J end lost 5 bases, and 15 bases lay between the germline ends. CDR3 size: 14 residues. The CDR3 reads CASSPIATRETQYF. CDR3 DNA sequence: TGTGCCAGCAGCCCGATCGCCACCCGGGAGACCCAGTACTTC. Variable domain in full (rest from reference TRBV5-5 and TRBJ2-5): DAGVTQSPTHLIKTRGQQVTLRCSPISGHKSVSWYQQVLGQGPQFIFQYYEKEERGRGNFPDRFSARQFPNYSSELNVNALLLGDSALYLCASSPIATRETQYFGPGTRLLVL.

The V gene is TRBV6-5, the J gene TRBJ1-5; D gene ambiguous. The CDR3 is 12 residues long. Trimming cost V 6 bases and J 7 bases, with 10 bases left between them. Germline V gives CDR1 MNHEY, CDR2 SVGAGI. CDR3 coding DNA: TGTGCCAGCAGCCCCGGCGGACAGCCCCAGCATTTT. Residues: CASSPGGQPQHF.

This chain links TRBV29-1 with TRBJ2-1; TRBD2 matches at 14 bases. This CDR3 region has 17 residues. V was pared by 7 bases and J by 9 bases, with 17 bases of the junction left unmatched. Germline V gene sequence: CDR1 SQVTM, CDR2 ANQGSEA. DNA of the CDR3: TGCAGCGCTCTGACTAGCGGGAGGGCTCCCGCACTAGGTGAGCAGTTCTTC. Translation gives CSALTSGRAPALGEQFF.

This chain connects TRBV12-3 or TRBV12-4 to TRBJ1-5; D remains ambiguous. The CDR3 totals 13 residues. Trimming removed 6 bases at V and 4 bases at J, with 10 bases between. For the CDR3, the DNA is TGTGCCAGCAGAAAACAAAGAAATCAGCCCCAGCATTTT. Translated: CASRKQRNQPQHF.

This clone showed up just once. The V and J genes are TRBV6-5 and TRBJ2-7; D tentatively fits TRBD1 or TRBD2 (7 bases each). Germline V gives CDR1 MNHEY, CDR2 SVGAGI. V lost 10 bases to trimming and J lost 6 bases, with 13 bases between them. The CDR3 loop spans 11 amino acids. CDR3 coding DNA: TGTGCCACCAGGGGGGGAGTCGAGCAGTACGTC. Its translation: CATRGGVEQYV.

The chain uses TRBV24-1 and TRBJ1-2, with 8 bases identical to TRBD1. V lost 9 bases to trimming and J lost 4 bases; unmatched junction nucleotides: 9. The V gene's germline CDR1 is KGHDR and CDR2 SFDVKD. CDR3 length: 14 amino acids. CDR3 amino acids: CATEGQGSGYGYTF. The CDR3 DNA reads as TGTGCCACCGAAGGACAGGGAAGTGGCTATGGCTACACCTTC.

The chain employs TRBV5-6 and TRBJ2-5; no clear D gene. The V gene lost 7 bases and the J gene lost 5 bases, with 9 bases spanning the gap. The CDR3 extends over 11 amino acids. CDR1 SGHDT and CDR2 YYEEEE come from the germline V gene. In DNA form, the CDR3 reads TGTGCCAGCCAGGTCAGGGAGACCCAGTACTTC. Translating it yields CASQVRETQYF.

CDR3 DNA sequence: TGTGCCAGCAGCCCGCCACAGGGCTACGAGCAGTACTTC. Amino acid sequence: CASSPPQGYEQYF. This chain links TRBV7-2 with TRBJ2-7, with a tentative D call TRBD1 (6 bases). The CDR3 sequence is 13 residues long. Germline V gives CDR1 SGHTA, CDR2 FQGNSA. V was cut by 5 bases and J by 3 bases, with 11 bases left in between.

The chain employs TRBV9 and TRBJ1-2, with unresolved D. CDR3 size: 15 residues. Germline CDR1 reads SGDLS; CDR2 reads YYNGEE. V lost 4 bases to trimming and J lost 5 bases, with 18 bases between them. As DNA, the CDR3 is TGTGCCAGCAGCCTCCGGGAAATTCCCTTTTATGGCTACACCTTC. Amino acids: CASSLREIPFYGYTF.

The rearrangement links TRBV7-9 to TRBJ1-4; D unresolved. V was shortened by 2 bases and J by 4 bases, with 8 bases between the two germline ends. This CDR3 is built from 14 residues. Germline values: CDR1 SEHNR, CDR2 FQNEAQ (reference sequence). The CDR3 DNA reads as TGTGCCAGCAGCTTACAGTCTCTTAATGAAAAACTGTTTTTT. As protein: CASSLQSLNEKLFF.

The chain has TRBV6-5 and TRBJ1-2, with D unclear. Germline CDR1 and CDR2: MNHEY and SVGAGI. V was cut by 7 bases and J by 4 bases, with 16 bases left in between. The CDR3 totals 14 residues. DNA of the CDR3: TGTGCCAGCACATCCAACCTGGGCACCTATGGCTACACCTTC. Protein sequence: CASTSNLGTYGYTF.

This clone was seen a few times. The rearrangement joins TRBV21-1 to TRBJ1-3; the table names TRBD1, a call not compared with the DNA. TRBV21-1 is reported as a pseudogene. The CDR3 spans 17 residues. CDR3 sequence reads: CASSKRARVQSGNTIYF. CDR3 in DNA: TGTGCCAGCAGCAAAAGGGCCAGGGTCCAATCCGGAAACACCATATATTTT.

J is TRBJ2-3 and V is TRBV18, with D unclear. Trimming removed 3 bases from V and 2 bases from J, with 6 bases in between. Germline CDR1 KGHSH, CDR2 LQKENI. The CDR3 has 13 amino acids. The CDR3 nucleotides are TGTGCCAGCTCACCTGACTTCACAGATACGCAGTATTTT. It translates to CASSPDFTDTQYF.

The chain is built from TRBV2 and TRBJ2-1, with D tentatively TRBD2 (5 bases). V was clipped by 5 bases and J by 0 bases, with 11 bases between them. This CDR3 spans 15 amino acids. Germline V gives CDR1 SNHLY, CDR2 FYNNEI. CDR3 in amino acids: CASSLHEGSYNEQFF. The CDR3 nucleotides read TGTGCCAGCAGTTTGCATGAGGGCTCCTACAATGAGCAGTTCTTC.

This chain connects TRBV7-2 to TRBJ1-1; the D gene is possibly TRBD1 (5 bases). CDR1 is SGHTA and CDR2 is FQGNSA in the germline V gene. This CDR3 spans 15 amino acids. V was trimmed by 1 base and J by 5 bases, leaving 14 bases between them. The CDR3 sequence is CASSLDLGHRTEAFF. The DNA of the CDR3 is TGTGCCAGCAGCTTAGATCTTGGCCACAGGACTGAAGCTTTCTTT.

The chain joins TRBV5-6 to TRBJ2-5; D perhaps matches TRBD1 (5 bases). This CDR3 has 15 residues. V was shortened by 0 bases and J by 5 bases, with 14 bases between the two germline ends. CDR1 is SGHDT and CDR2 is YYEEEE in the germline V gene. CDR3 residues: CASSLAPGFGETQYF. The CDR3 DNA reads TGTGCCAGCAGCTTGGCCCCAGGGTTTGGGGAGACCCAGTACTTC. Together with reference TRBV5-6 and TRBJ2-5, the CDR3 gives the full variable domain: DAGVTQSPTHLIKTRGQQVTLRCSPKSGHDTVSWYQQALGQGPQFIFQYYEEEERQRGNFPDRFSGHQFPNYSSELNVNALLLGDSALYLCASSLAPGFGETQYFGPGTRLLVL.

Remarks on this clone: Other nucleotide sequences in the sample specify the same CDR3. The chain couples TRBV20-1 to TRBJ2-7; D is perhaps TRBD2 (5 bases). The CDR3 runs to 14 residues. Trimming left V 3 bases short and J 3 bases short, with 15 bases between. Germline CDR1 reads DFQATT; CDR2 reads SNEGSKA (reference sequence). The CDR3 DNA reads TGCAGTGCTAGTGTGCGGGCCTACCGCTACGAGCAGTACTTC. This gives the protein CSASVRAYRYEQYF.

This chain connects TRBV5-4 to TRBJ1-4, with D perhaps TRBD1 (5 bases). Deletions cut 4 bases from V and 5 bases from J, with 12 bases between. CDR3 length equals 14 residues. Germline V gene data show CDR1 as SGHNT and CDR2 as YYREEE (reference sequence). The CDR3 loop reads CASSLERQNEKLFF. The CDR3 DNA follows: TGTGCCAGCAGCCTGGAGAGACAGAATGAAAAACTGTTTTTT.

The V and J genes are TRBV4-2 and TRBJ1-4; 8 bases match TRBD1. V trimming: 0 bases; J trimming: 5 bases; junction bases outside the gene matches: 8. The CDR3 sequence is 17 residues long. The V gene's germline CDR1 is LGHNA and CDR2 YNFKEQ. The CDR3 nucleotides are TGTGCCAGCAGCCAAGATATGGGCACAGGGGGGAATGAAAAACTGTTTTTT. Its translation is CASSQDMGTGGNEKLFF.

In this sample, this clone turned up a few times. The V and J genes are TRBV5-1 and TRBJ2-7; D uncertain. Deletions cut 1 base from V and 1 base from J, with 9 bases between. This CDR3 is built from 14 residues. CDR1 and CDR2 from the germline V gene are SGHRS and YFSETQ. DNA of the CDR3: TGCGCCAGCAGCTTGTTGTCCCATTCCTACGAGCAGTACTTC. It is translated as CASSLLSHSYEQYF.